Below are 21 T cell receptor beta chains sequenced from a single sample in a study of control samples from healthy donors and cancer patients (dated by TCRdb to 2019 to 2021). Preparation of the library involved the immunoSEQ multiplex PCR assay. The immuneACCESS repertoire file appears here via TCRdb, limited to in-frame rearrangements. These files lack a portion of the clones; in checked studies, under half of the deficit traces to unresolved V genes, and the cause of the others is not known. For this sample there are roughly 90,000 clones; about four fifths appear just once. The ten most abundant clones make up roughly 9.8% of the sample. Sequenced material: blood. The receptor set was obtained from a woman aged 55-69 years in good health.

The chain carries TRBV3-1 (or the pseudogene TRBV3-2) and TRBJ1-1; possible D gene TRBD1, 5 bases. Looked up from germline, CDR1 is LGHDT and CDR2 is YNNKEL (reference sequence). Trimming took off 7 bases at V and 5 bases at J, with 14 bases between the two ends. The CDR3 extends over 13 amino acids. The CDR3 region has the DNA TGTGCCAGCACGCGGGGGGTTTGGACTGAAGCTTTCTTT. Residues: CASTRGVWTEAFF.

The CDR3 DNA follows: TGCAGTGCTAGTAATCGCCCGATGAACACTGAAGCTTTCTTT. Amino acids: CSASNRPMNTEAFF. The chain joins TRBV20-1 to TRBJ1-1; D not certain. The germline V and J ends were trimmed by 3 bases and 0 bases, with 11 bases remaining between them. The CDR3 contains 14 residues. Germline V gene data show CDR1 as DFQATT and CDR2 as SNEGSKA (reference sequence).

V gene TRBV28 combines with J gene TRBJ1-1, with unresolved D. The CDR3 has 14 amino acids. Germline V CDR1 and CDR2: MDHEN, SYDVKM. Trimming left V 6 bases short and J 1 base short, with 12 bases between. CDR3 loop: CASRPGGSNTEAFF. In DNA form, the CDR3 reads TGTGCCAGCAGGCCGGGAGGGTCGAACACTGAAGCTTTCTTT. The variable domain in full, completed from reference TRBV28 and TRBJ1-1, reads DVKVTQSSRYLVKRTGEKVFLECVQDMDHENMFWYRQDPGLGLRLIYFSYDVKMKEKGDIPEGYSVSREKKERFSLILESASTNQTSMYLCASRPGGSNTEAFFGQGTRLTVV.

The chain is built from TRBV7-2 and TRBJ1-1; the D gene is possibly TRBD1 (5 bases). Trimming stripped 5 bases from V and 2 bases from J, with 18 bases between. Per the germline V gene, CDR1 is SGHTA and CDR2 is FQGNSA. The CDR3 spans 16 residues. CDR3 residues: CASSLQTGTVNTEAFF. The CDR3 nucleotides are TGTGCCAGCAGCCTCCAAACCGGGACGGTAAACACTGAAGCTTTCTTT.

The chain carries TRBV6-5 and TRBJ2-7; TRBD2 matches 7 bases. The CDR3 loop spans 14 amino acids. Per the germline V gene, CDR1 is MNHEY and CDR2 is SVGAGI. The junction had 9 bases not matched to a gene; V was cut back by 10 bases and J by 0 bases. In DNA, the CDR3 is TGTGCCACTCTAGGGTCTAGCGGCTCCTACGAGCAGTACTTC. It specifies CATLGSSGSYEQYF.

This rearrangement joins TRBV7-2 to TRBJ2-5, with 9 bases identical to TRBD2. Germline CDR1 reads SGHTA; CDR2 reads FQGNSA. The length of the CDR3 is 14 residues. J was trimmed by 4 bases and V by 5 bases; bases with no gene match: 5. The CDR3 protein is CASSRREGPETQYF. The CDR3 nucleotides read TGTGCCAGCAGCCGGCGGGAGGGCCCAGAGACCCAGTACTTC.

The CDR3 is CASSRGTGFGGNNSPLHF. CDR3 coding DNA: TGTGCCAGCAGCCGGGGAACAGGGTTCGGCGGGAATAATTCACCCCTCCACTTT. The chain is built from TRBV4-2 and TRBJ1-6; a weak D match, TRBD1 (6 bases). Germline CDR1 reads LGHNA; CDR2 reads YNFKEQ. There are 18 residues in the CDR3. V lost 4 bases and J 5 bases, leaving 21 bases between the germline ends.

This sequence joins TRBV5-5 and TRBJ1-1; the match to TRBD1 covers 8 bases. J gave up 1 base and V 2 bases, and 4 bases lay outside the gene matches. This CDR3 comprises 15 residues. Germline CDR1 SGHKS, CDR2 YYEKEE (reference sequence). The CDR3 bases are TGTGCCAGCAGCTTCTCCGGGACAGGGAACACTGAAGCTTTCTTT. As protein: CASSFSGTGNTEAFF.

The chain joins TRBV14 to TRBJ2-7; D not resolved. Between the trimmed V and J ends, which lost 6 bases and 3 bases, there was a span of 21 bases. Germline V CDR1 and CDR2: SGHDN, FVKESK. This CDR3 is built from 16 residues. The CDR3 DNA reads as TGTGCCAGCAGTCCCCCCCGGGTACTCTCCAACTACGAGCAGTACTTC. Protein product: CASSPPRVLSNYEQYF.

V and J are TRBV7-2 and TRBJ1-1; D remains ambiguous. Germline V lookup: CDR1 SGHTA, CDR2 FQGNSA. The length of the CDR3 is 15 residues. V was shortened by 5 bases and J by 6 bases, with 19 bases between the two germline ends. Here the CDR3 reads CASSQAALLGSEAFF. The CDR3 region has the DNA TGTGCCAGCAGCCAAGCGGCCCTGTTAGGGTCTGAAGCTTTCTTT.

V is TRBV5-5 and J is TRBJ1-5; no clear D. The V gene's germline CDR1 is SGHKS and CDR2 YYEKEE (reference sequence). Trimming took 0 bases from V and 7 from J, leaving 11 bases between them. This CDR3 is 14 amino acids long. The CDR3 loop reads CASSLGEVRQPQHF. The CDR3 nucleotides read TGTGCCAGCAGCTTGGGGGAGGTCAGGCAGCCCCAGCATTTT.

DNA of the CDR3: TGCGCCAGCAGCCAAGATATAAACAGGGGAGGGGGAAGTGGCACTGAAGCTTTCTTT. It translates to CASSQDINRGGGSGTEAFF. V is TRBV4-3 and J is TRBJ1-1; TRBD1 matches 7 bases. Germline loops: CDR1 LGHNA, CDR2 YSLEER. With 0 bases clipped from V and 4 bases from J, the junction kept 17 bases outside the gene matches. This CDR3 has 19 amino acids.

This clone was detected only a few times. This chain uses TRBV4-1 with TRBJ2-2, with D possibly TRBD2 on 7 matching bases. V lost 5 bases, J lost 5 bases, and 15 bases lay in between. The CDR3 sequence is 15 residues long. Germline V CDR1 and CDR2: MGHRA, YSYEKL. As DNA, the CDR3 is TGCGCCAGCAGCAGGGGGGAGGGTTCGACCGGGGAGCTGTTTTTT. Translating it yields CASSRGEGSTGELFF.

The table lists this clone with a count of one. In nucleotides, the CDR3 is TGCGCCAGCAGCCCTCGACAGGGTTACGAGCAGTACTTC. Amino acid sequence: CASSPRQGYEQYF. The chain recombines TRBV4-1 with TRBJ2-7; 7 positions match TRBD1. This CDR3 is built from 13 residues. CDR1 and CDR2 (germline): MGHRA, YSYEKL. With V trimmed by 4 bases and J by 4 bases, 4 bases remained unmatched.

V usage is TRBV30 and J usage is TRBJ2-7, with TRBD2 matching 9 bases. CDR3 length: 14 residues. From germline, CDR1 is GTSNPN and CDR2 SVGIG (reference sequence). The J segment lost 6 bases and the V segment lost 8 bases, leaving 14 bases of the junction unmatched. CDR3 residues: CAGASGAGGAEQYF. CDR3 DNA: TGTGCCGGCGCCAGCGGAGCGGGAGGCGCCGAGCAGTACTTC.

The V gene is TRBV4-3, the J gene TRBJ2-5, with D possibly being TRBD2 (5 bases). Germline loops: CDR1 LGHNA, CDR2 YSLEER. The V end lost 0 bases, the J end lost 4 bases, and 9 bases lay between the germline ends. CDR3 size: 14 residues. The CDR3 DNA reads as TGCGCCAGCAGCCAAGAGTGGCTAGCAGAGACCCAGTACTTC. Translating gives CASSQEWLAETQYF.

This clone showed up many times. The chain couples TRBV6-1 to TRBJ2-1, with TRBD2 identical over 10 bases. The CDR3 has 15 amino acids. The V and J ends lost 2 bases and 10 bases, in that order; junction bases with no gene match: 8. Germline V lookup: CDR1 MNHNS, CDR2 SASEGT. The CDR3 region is CASSELAGVRGEQFF. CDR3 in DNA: TGTGCCAGCAGTGAACTAGCGGGGGTCCGTGGGGAGCAGTTCTTC.

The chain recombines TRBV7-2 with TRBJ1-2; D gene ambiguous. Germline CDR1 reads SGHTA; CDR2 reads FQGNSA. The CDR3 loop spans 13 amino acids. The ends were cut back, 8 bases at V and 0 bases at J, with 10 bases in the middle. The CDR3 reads CASGLRSNYGYTF. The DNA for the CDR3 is TGTGCCAGCGGTCTCAGGTCTAACTATGGCTACACCTTC.

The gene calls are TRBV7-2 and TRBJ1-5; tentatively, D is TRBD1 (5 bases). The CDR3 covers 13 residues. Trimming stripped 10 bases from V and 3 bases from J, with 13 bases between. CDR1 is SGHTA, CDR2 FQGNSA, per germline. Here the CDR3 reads CATALGPNQPQHF. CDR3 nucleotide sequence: TGTGCCACAGCGTTGGGACCCAATCAGCCCCAGCATTTT.

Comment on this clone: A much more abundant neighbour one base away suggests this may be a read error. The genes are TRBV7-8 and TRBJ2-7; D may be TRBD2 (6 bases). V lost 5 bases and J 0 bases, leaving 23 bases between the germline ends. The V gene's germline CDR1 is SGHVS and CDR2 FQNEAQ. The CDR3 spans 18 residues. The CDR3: CASSPRRLGLHSSYEQYF. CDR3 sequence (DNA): TGTGCCAGCAGCCCCCGCCGGCTGGGACTTCACAGCTCCTACGAGCAGTACTTC.

CDR3 nucleotides: TGTGCCAGCAGCCAAGACAGGGGGCGTCATGGCTACACCTTC. Its translation: CASSQDRGRHGYTF. The V and J genes are TRBV3-1 (or the pseudogene TRBV3-2) and TRBJ1-2; 8 bases agree with TRBD1. The V gene end was trimmed by 0 bases and the J gene end by 6 bases; junction bases not matched to a gene: 3. This CDR3 is built from 14 residues. From germline, CDR1 is LGHDT and CDR2 YNNKEL (reference sequence).